A selection of T cell receptor beta chains follows, all from one sample in a study of hypomethylating agent response in myelodysplastic syndrome. Using immunoSEQ multiplex PCR, the repertoire was profiled, and TCRdb retains in-frame clones only, with some absent. Of over 3,000 clones listed, about four fifths are singletons. The sequencing here drew on bone marrow, taken before or after starting hypomethylating agent treatment for myelodysplastic syndrome (not recorded which). The receptors were gathered from a human donor with myelodysplastic syndrome. Each CDR3 is given with its conserved first and last residue. The D gene is left open where the match is weak. The listing skips clone size in some rows; elsewhere it reads once, few, many or a size class.

j_gene	d_gene	abundance	v_gene	CDR3nt	CDR3aa
TRBJ1-3	-	-	TRBV30	TGTGCCTGGGCCGGGACGAAATTCTCTGGAAACACCATATATTTT	CAWAGTKFSGNTIYF
TRBJ2-1	TRBD2	-	TRBV9	TGTGCCAGCAGCTTTTCTACGGGAGGGCCGGACAATGAGCAGTTCTTC	CASSFSTGGPDNEQFF
TRBJ2-5	-	-	TRBV27	TGTGCCAGCAGTCCCTATACTGAACCCCAAGAGACCCAGTACTTC	CASSPYTEPQETQYF
TRBJ1-1	-	-	TRBV29-1	TGCAGCGCCCGACAGAGGCAAACTGAAGCTTTCTTT	CSARQRQTEAFF
TRBJ1-2	TRBD1	few	TRBV7-9	TGTGCCAGCAGCCCGAAGGGGACAGGGGGGGATGGCTACACCTTC	CASSPKGTGGDGYTF
TRBJ2-2	-	-	TRBV19	TGTGCCAGTAGTATAGGAGGGGCCGCTGGGGGCGGGGAGCTGTTTTTT	CASSIGGAAGGGELFF
TRBJ1-1	-	-	TRBV14	TGTGCCAGCAGCCCCTCCCTGAACACTGAAGCTTTCTTT	CASSPSLNTEAFF
TRBJ2-7	-	few	TRBV27	TGTGCCAGCAGTACCGGACGGTCCTACGAGCAGTACTTC	CASSTGRSYEQYF
TRBJ1-2	-	-	TRBV7-9	TGTGCCAGCAGCCTTGAAGGGTACGGCTACACCTTC	CASSLEGYGYTF
TRBJ1-4	-	-	TRBV30	TGTGCCTGGAGTACTGGGTCTAATGAAAAACTGTTTTTT	CAWSTGSNEKLFF
TRBJ1-1	TRBD1	-	TRBV2	TGTGCCAGCAGTGCACGTGCGACAGGGGAACCCACTGAAGCTTTCTTT	CASSARATGEPTEAFF
TRBJ2-1	-	-	TRBV4-1	TGCGCCAGCAGCTTTCATAGCGGACGAAGCTCCTACAATGAGCAGTTCTTC	CASSFHSGRSSYNEQFF
TRBJ2-4	-	-	TRBV5-6	TGTGCCACCAGCGTCGGAGGGAACACCAAAAACATTCAGTACTTC	CATSVGGNTKNIQYF
TRBJ2-7	TRBD1	-	TRBV15	TGTGCCACTTCGGGACAGTCCTACGAGCAGTACTTC	CATSGQSYEQYF
TRBJ2-7	-	-	TRBV14	TGTGCCAGCAGCCAAGAATACGGTAGCTACGAGCAGTACTTC	CASSQEYGSYEQYF
TRBJ1-4	-	-	TRBV27	TGTGCCAGCCGGGGGGCGGCTGAAAAACTGTTTTTT	CASRGAAEKLFF
TRBJ1-4	-	-	TRBV28	TGTGCCAGCAGTCCCGGGTCCACCAATGAAAAACTGTTTTTT	CASSPGSTNEKLFF
TRBJ2-2	-	-	TRBV11-2	TGTGCCAGCAGACCCCCCGTACAAAACGGGGAGCTGTTTTTT	CASRPPVQNGELFF
TRBJ1-1	-	-	TRBV6-1	TGTGCCAGCAGTCAAGGGGAGGGGACCACTGAAGCTTTCTTT	CASSQGEGTTEAFF
TRBJ2-3	TRBD1	once	TRBV6-5	TGTGCCAGCAGAAACAGGGGAAGTAGCACAGATACGCAGTATTTT	CASRNRGSSTDTQYF
TRBJ2-5	-	once	TRBV12-5	TGTGCTAGTGGTCTGGGACAATCTGCAGAGACCCAGTACTTC	CASGLGQSAETQYF
TRBJ2-1	TRBD2	once	TRBV11-3	TGTGCCAGCAGCTTAGGGCTTGCGGGGGGGTACAATGAGCAGTTCTTC	CASSLGLAGGYNEQFF
TRBJ2-2	-	-	TRBV7-8	TGTGCCAGCAGGGGGACGGTGAACACCGGGGAGCTGTTTTTT	CASRGTVNTGELFF
TRBJ1-4	-	-	TRBV5-1	TGCGCCAGCAGCTTGAGGTCGGCGGGTAATGAAAAACTGTTTTTT	CASSLRSAGNEKLFF
TRBJ1-5	TRBD1	-	TRBV6-5	TGTGCCAGCAGTCAGGGGGGCAATCAGCCCCAGCATTTT	CASSQGGNQPQHF
TRBJ2-3	TRBD2	-	TRBV28	TGTGCCAGCAGTTTATTTCTAGCGGGAGGGGGGGGGACCACAGATACGCAGTATTTT	CASSLFLAGGGGTTDTQYF
TRBJ1-1	-	-	TRBV27	TGTGCCAGCAGTCTACAACAAGGGGTGGAAGCTTTCTTT	CASSLQQGVEAFF
TRBJ2-3	-	once	TRBV27	TGTGCCAGCAGTTTATTTGGCCTTAGCACAGATACGCAGTATTTT	CASSLFGLSTDTQYF
TRBJ1-2	-	-	TRBV11-2	TGTGCCAGCAGTACTTTTGGGCGGTCGGCTAACTATGGCTACACCTTC	CASSTFGRSANYGYTF
TRBJ2-1	TRBD2	-	TRBV2	TGTGCCAGCAGTGCGACTAGCGGGAGGGGAAATGAGCAGTTCTTC	CASSATSGRGNEQFF